The subject of this entry is one TCR beta chain. This sample was taken from a study of OX40 agonist ivuxolimab in advanced cancers. Study-level information: Three patients, one with hepatocellular carcinoma and two with cutaneous melanoma, responded partially.

Germline values: CDR1 WSHSY, CDR2 SAAADI. V lost 4 bases and J lost 0, with 11 bases in between. The CDR3 loop spans 15 amino acids. The assay was immunoSEQ multiplex PCR, and TCRdb's table has in-frame clones only and misses some. This sample has around 40,000 clones, with 83% found just once. The rearrangement links TRBV10-2 to TRBJ2-3, with a weak D call TRBD2 (6 bases). The input for sequencing was CD4+ or CD8+ T cells sorted from blood, taken in a trial of the OX40 agonist ivuxolimab. The receptor comes from an adult with an advanced solid tumor such as melanoma, head and neck, liver or kidney cancer. CDR3 residues: CASSVGTSSTDTQYF. The CDR3, as DNA: TGCGCCAGCAGTGTCGGGACTTCTAGCACAGATACGCAGTATTTT.